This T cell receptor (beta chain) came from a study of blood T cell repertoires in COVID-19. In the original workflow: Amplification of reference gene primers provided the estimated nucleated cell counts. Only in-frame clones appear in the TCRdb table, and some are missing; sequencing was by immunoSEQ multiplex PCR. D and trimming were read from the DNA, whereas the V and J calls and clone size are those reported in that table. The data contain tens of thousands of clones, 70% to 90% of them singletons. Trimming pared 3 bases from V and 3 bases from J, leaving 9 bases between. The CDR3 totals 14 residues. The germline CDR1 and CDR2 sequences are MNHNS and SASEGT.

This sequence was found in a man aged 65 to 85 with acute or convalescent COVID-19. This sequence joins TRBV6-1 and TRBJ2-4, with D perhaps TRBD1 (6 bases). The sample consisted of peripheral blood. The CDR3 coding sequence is TGTGCCAGCAGTGATGGACAGTACAAAAACATTCAGTACTTC. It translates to CASSDGQYKNIQYF.